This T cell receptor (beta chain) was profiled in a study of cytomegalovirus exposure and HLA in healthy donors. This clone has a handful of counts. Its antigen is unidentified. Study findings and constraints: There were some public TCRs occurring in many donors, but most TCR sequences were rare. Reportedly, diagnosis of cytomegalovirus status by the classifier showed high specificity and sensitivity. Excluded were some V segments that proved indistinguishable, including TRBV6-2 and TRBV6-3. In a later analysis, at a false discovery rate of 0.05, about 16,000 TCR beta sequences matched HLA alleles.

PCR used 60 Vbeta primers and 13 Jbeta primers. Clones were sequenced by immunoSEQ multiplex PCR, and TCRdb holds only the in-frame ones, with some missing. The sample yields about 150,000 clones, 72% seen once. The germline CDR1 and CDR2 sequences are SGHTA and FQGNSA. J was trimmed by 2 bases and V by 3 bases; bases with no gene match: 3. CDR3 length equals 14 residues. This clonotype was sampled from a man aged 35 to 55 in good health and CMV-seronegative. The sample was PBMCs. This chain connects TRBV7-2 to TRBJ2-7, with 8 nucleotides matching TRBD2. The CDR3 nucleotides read TGTGCCAGCAGCTTCGGACTAGCCGCCTACGAGCAGTACTTC. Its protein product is CASSFGLAAYEQYF.